The rows below give T cell receptor beta chains drawn from one sample of a study of blood T cells in healthy people across ages. TCRdb reprocessed the 5' RACE reads with MiXCR, giving one entry per CDR3 protein. The sample shows about 380,000 distinct CDR3 sequences, roughly half of them seen only once. The sample taken for sequencing was blood. The source is a man in his fifties or sixties in good health. Both conserved end residues are part of each CDR3. Fields, in order: V gene, clone size, J gene, D gene, CDR3 DNA, CDR3 protein. The D gene is left open where the match is weak. Clone size, where shown, is once, few, many, or a class for clones that have expanded.

>TRBV12-3/TRBV12-4|-|TRBJ2-3|TRBD2
TGTGCCAGCAGCCGGGGACGGACTAGCATAGATACGCAGTATTTT
CASSRGRTSIDTQYF
>TRBV28|once|TRBJ2-5|-
TGTGCAAGCAGCCTTAGGGGCAGCGCGTACCAAGAGACCCAGTACTTC
CASSLRGSAYQETQYF
>TRBV20-1|-|TRBJ2-7|TRBD2
TGCAGTGCTAAAAGGACTAGCGGGAGTCAGTACTTC
CSAKRTSGSQYF
>TRBV5-1|-|TRBJ1-2|-
TGCGCCAGCGTTGGGGGGACACATACTAACTATGGCTACACCTTC
CASVGGTHTNYGYTF
>TRBV20-1|many|TRBJ2-5|TRBD2
TGCAGTGCTAGGGATAGATCTGGCGGGGGGCTCGAGACCCAGTACTTC
CSARDRSGGGLETQYF
>TRBV20-1|-|TRBJ2-5|-
TGCAGTGCTAGAAGGGGACCGAGCCAGGGAGAGACCCAGTACTTC
CSARRGPSQGETQYF
>TRBV29-1|-|TRBJ2-3|TRBD2
TGCAGCGTTGGCGGGGGGCGCCCAGATACGCAGTATTTT
CSVGGGRPDTQYF
>TRBV6-2/TRBV6-3|-|TRBJ2-7|TRBD2
TGTGCCAGCAGTTACTCGGGACTAGCGGGATCAGGGCGCTACGAGCAGTACTTC
CASSYSGLAGSGRYEQYF
>TRBV5-1|once|TRBJ2-7|TRBD1
TGCGCCAGCAGCTTGAATTGGGGGACAGGCAACGAGCAGTACTTC
CASSLNWGTGNEQYF
>TRBV5-1|-|TRBJ2-5|-
TGCGCCAGCAGCAAATTAGGATCGGAGACCCAGTACTTC
CASSKLGSETQYF
>TRBV28|few|TRBJ2-3|TRBD2
TGTGCCAGCAGTTTATGGTTCGGGACTAGCGCGTATACGCAGTATTTT
CASSLWFGTSAYTQYF
>TRBV5-6|-|TRBJ2-7|-
TGTGCCAGCAGCTTGAATATCGGGACTCGCTCCTACGAGCAGTACTTC
CASSLNIGTRSYEQYF
>TRBV28|-|TRBJ1-5|-
TGTGCCAGCAGTTTGGGGAGCTACAATCAGCCCCAGCATTTT
CASSLGSYNQPQHF
>TRBV4-1|-|TRBJ2-7|-
TGCGCCAGCAGCCAAGCAGCCAGGCTTGCCTACGAGCAGTACTTC
CASSQAARLAYEQYF
>TRBV6-1|once|TRBJ1-6|-
TGTGCCAGCAGTGAAGCGCCCAGGAGTTCACCCCTCCACTTT
CASSEAPRSSPLHF
>TRBV29-1|-|TRBJ1-1|-
TGCAGCGCGGGGGAGATGAACACTGAAGCTTTCTTT
CSAGEMNTEAFF
>TRBV29-1|-|TRBJ2-1|TRBD2
TGCAGCGTTGAATCTGTAGCGGGAGAAAGGGACAATGAGCAGTTCTTC
CSVESVAGERDNEQFF
>TRBV6-1|-|TRBJ2-1|TRBD1
TGTGCCAGCAGTGGGAGTATAGGGACAGGGTCAGTTGAGCAGTTCTTC
CASSGSIGTGSVEQFF
>TRBV28|-|TRBJ2-7|-
TGTGCCAGCAGCAGGGGTTCACGGGAGCAGTACTTC
CASSRGSREQYF
>TRBV29-1|many|TRBJ2-3|-
TGCAGCGTTTGGATAGGTGCAGATACGCAGTATTTT
CSVWIGADTQYF
>TRBV28|-|TRBJ2-1|-
TGTGTCAGTACGGACACGGGAAGTACCTACAATGAGCAGTTCTTC
CVSTDTGSTYNEQFF
>TRBV7-2|-|TRBJ2-1|-
TGCGCCAGCAGCTTACCCCAAGGCAATGAGCAGTTCTTC
CASSLPQGNEQFF
>TRBV20-1|many|TRBJ2-1|TRBD2
TGCAGTGCTAGTGGGACTAGCGTAGGGAATGAGCAGTTCTTC
CSASGTSVGNEQFF
>TRBV5-6|-|TRBJ2-3|-
TGTGCCAGCAGCACCTGGCGGGGGCGCTTGACAGATACGCAGTATTTT
CASSTWRGRLTDTQYF
>TRBV4-1|few|TRBJ2-1|-
TGCGCCAGCAGCCCCCTCCCGGGTTCCTACAATGAGCAGTTCTTC
CASSPLPGSYNEQFF
>TRBV4-3|few|TRBJ2-1|TRBD2
TGCGCCAGCAGCCAAGCGTGGTCGGGAGGGCCCCACAATGAGCAGTTCTTC
CASSQAWSGGPHNEQFF
>TRBV2|-|TRBJ2-5|TRBD1
TGTGCCAGCAGTGGCGACAGGGCTACAGGGGAGACCCAGTACTTC
CASSGDRATGETQYF
>TRBV27|few|TRBJ2-7|TRBD2
TGTGCCAGCAGTTTATTTTCTAGCGGGACGCCCTACGAGCAGTACTTC
CASSLFSSGTPYEQYF